This TCR beta chain comes out of a study of post-analysis software for immune sequencing data. Findings and limits, study-wide: Same-batch preparations were strongly co-clustered by F measure. Patients carried five TRBV segments more frequently than controls did, and TRBV5-6, TRBV5-1 and TRBV20-1 were among them.

This clonotype came up many times. What it recognizes is unknown. The junction shows a germline mismatch at one end, possibly a read error. Included in the TCR beta cDNA libraries were unique molecular identifiers. T cells numbering about 1 to 11 million yielded 450,000 to 500,000 cDNA molecules. TCRdb re-analysed the PCR reads in MiXCR, keeping a single row per CDR3 protein. The sample shows 820,000 or so distinct CDR3 sequences, about 57% of them seen only once. The CDR3 sequence is 11 residues long. The material sequenced was blood. This chain uses TRBV12-3 or TRBV12-4 with TRBJ2-7; D remains unclear. The sequence was obtained from a girl aged 10 to 17 with multiple sclerosis. CDR3 coding DNA: TGTGCCAGCAGCTTAGGGCTGGAGCAGTACTTC. Its translation: CASSLGLEQYF.